This T cell receptor beta chain was recorded in a study of blood T cell repertoires in COVID-19. Overall study context: The study drew acute and convalescent COVID-19 samples from the United States, Italy and Spain. Nucleic acid was either cDNA or gDNA, and it came from T cells, B-cell-depleted T cells, or PBMCs.

This clone has a single count. Seattle's cohort entered during active infection and was followed longitudinally. Original processing notes: Quantification of nucleated cells was approximated via reference gene primer amplification. The assay was immunoSEQ multiplex PCR, and TCRdb's table has in-frame clones only and misses some. That table gives V, J and clone size, and the DNA gave D and trimming. The sample has just over 300,000 clones; about nine tenths are singletons. Germline lookup yields CDR1 MDHEN and CDR2 SYDVKM. The CDR3 totals 16 residues. The trim removed 4 bases at V and 6 bases at J, leaving 8 bases unmatched.

V and J are TRBV28 and TRBJ2-1; 11 bases line up with TRBD2. The clonotype comes from a woman in her thirties with COVID-19, enrolled during active disease. The sequenced sample consisted of peripheral blood. CDR3 region: CASSSPSSGGGNEQFF. The CDR3 DNA sequence: TGTGCCAGCAGTTCCCCGAGTAGCGGGGGGGGCAATGAGCAGTTCTTC. The full variable domain, rest sourced from reference TRBV28 and TRBJ2-1, is DVKVTQSSRYLVKRTGEKVFLECVQDMDHENMFWYRQDPGLGLRLIYFSYDVKMKEKGDIPEGYSVSREKKERFSLILESASTNQTSMYLCASSSPSSGGGNEQFFGPGTRLTVL.